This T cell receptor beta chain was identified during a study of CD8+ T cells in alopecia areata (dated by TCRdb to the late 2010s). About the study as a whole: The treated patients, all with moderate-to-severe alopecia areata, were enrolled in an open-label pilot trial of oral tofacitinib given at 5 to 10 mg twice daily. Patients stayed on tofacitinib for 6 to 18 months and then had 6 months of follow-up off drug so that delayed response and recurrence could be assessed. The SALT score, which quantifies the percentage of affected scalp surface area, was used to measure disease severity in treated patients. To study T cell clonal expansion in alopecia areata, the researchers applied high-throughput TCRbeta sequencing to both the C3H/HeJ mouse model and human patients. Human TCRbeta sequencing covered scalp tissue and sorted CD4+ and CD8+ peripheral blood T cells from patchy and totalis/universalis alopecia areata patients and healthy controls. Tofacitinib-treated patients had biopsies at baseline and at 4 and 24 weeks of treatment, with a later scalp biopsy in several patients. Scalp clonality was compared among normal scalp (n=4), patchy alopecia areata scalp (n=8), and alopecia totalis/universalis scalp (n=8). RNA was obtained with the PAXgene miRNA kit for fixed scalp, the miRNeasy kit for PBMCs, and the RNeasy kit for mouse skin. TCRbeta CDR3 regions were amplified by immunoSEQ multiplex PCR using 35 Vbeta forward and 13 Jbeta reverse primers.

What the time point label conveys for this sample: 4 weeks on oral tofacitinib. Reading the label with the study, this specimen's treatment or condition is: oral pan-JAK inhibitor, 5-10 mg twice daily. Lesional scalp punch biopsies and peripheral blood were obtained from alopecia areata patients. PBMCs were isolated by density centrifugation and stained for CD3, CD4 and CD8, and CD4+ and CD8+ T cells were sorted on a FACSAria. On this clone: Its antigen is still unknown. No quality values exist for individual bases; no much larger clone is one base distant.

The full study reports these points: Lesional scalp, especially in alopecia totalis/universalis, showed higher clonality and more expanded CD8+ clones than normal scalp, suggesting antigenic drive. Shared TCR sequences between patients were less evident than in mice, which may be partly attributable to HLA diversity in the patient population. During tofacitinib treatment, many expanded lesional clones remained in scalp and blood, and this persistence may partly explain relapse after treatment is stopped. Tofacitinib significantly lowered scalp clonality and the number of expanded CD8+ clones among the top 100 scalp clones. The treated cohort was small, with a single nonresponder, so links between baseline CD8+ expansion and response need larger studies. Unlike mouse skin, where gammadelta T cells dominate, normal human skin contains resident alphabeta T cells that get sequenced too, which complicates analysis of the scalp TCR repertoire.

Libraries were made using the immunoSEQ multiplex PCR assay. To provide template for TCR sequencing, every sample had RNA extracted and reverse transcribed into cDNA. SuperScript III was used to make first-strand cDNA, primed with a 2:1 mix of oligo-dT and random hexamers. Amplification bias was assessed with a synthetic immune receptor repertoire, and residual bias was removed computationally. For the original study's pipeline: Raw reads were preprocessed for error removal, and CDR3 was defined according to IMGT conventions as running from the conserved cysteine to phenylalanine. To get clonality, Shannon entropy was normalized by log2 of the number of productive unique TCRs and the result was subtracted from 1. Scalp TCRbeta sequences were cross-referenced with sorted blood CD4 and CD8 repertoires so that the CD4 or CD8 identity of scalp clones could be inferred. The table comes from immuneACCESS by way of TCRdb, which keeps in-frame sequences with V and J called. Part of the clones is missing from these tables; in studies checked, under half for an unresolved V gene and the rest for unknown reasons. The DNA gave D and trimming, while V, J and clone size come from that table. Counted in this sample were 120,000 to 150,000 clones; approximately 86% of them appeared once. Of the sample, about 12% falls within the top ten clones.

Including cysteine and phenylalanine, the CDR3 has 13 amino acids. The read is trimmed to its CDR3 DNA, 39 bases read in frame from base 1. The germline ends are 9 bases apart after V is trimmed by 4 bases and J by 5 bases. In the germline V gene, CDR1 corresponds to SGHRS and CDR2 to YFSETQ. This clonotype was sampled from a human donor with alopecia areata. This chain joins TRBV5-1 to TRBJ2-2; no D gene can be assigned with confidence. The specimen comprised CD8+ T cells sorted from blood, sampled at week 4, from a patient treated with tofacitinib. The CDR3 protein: CASSHGRTGELFF. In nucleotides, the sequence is TGCGCCAGCAGCCACGGTAGGACCGGGGAGCTGTTTTTT.